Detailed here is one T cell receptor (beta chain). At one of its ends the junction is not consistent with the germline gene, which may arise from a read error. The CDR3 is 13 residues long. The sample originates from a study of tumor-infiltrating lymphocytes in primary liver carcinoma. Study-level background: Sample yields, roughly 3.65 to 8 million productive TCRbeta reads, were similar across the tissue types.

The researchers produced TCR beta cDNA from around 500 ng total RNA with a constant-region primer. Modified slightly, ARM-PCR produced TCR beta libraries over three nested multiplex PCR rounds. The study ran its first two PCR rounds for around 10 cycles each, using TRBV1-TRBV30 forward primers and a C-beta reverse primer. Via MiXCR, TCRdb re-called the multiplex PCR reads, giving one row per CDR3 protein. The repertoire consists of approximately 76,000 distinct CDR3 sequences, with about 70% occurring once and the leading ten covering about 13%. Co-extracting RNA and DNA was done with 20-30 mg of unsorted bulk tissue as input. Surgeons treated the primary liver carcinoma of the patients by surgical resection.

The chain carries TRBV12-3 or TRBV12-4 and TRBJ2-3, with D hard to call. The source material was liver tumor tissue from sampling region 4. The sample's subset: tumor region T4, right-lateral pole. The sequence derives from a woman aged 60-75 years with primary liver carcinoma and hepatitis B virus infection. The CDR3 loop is CVSSLRVQDTQYF. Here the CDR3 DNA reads TGTGTCAGCAGTTTACGAGTCCAAGATACGCAGTATTTT.